This is a list of T cell receptor beta chains from one sample in a study of blood T cell repertoires in COVID-19. Produced via immunoSEQ multiplex PCR; TCRdb's table is partial and in-frame only. The data contain 130,000 to 150,000 clones, around 82% of them singletons. Sequenced: peripheral blood. These receptor sequences come from a man aged 55 to 70 with active or convalescent COVID-19. CDR3s include the opening cysteine and the closing phenylalanine or tryptophan. Each record gives: J gene, clone size, V gene, D gene, CDR3 protein, CDR3 DNA. A D gene is named only where the DNA matches it firmly. Clone size, where shown, is once, few, many, or a class for clones that have expanded.

j_gene: TRBJ2-2
abundance: NA
v_gene: TRBV6-5
d_gene: TRBD1
CDR3aa: CASQGAGTGELFF
CDR3nt: TGTGCCAGCCAGGGGGCGGGGACCGGGGAGCTGTTTTTT

j_gene: TRBJ2-2
abundance: once
v_gene: TRBV30
d_gene: TRBD2
CDR3aa: CAGAGTSRAGELFF
CDR3nt: TGTGCCGGGGCGGGGACTAGCCGGGCCGGGGAGCTGTTTTTT

j_gene: TRBJ2-2
abundance: NA
v_gene: TRBV4-1
d_gene: NA
CDR3aa: CASSQDGTTSTGELFF
CDR3nt: TGCGCCAGCAGCCAAGACGGAACGACTAGCACCGGGGAGCTGTTTTTT

j_gene: TRBJ1-5
abundance: few
v_gene: TRBV2
d_gene: NA
CDR3aa: CASSEYLIQEQPQHF
CDR3nt: TGTGCCAGCAGTGAGTATCTTATCCAGGAACAGCCCCAGCATTTT

j_gene: TRBJ1-5
abundance: few
v_gene: TRBV28
d_gene: TRBD1
CDR3aa: CASNFLGTGGGQPQHF
CDR3nt: TGTGCCAGCAATTTCCTGGGGACAGGGGGCGGGCAGCCCCAGCATTTT

j_gene: TRBJ1-5
abundance: few
v_gene: TRBV28
d_gene: NA
CDR3aa: CASKRGDQPQHF
CDR3nt: TGTGCCAGCAAGCGGGGAGATCAGCCCCAGCATTTT

j_gene: TRBJ2-5
abundance: NA
v_gene: TRBV18
d_gene: TRBD1
CDR3aa: CASSPNRGPETQYF
CDR3nt: TGTGCCAGCTCACCTAACAGGGGGCCAGAGACCCAGTACTTC

j_gene: TRBJ2-3
abundance: few
v_gene: TRBV5-3
d_gene: TRBD1
CDR3aa: CARSLKGQTSDTQYF
CDR3nt: TGTGCCAGAAGCTTAAAGGGACAGACCTCAGATACGCAGTATTTT

j_gene: TRBJ2-3
abundance: NA
v_gene: TRBV9
d_gene: TRBD2
CDR3aa: CASSVLAGGGDTQYF
CDR3nt: TGTGCCAGCAGCGTACTAGCGGGAGGGGGAGATACGCAGTATTTT

j_gene: TRBJ1-5
abundance: NA
v_gene: TRBV3-1/TRBV3-2
d_gene: NA
CDR3aa: CASSQGGRFSNQPQHF
CDR3nt: TGTGCCAGCAGCCAAGGAGGCCGGTTTAGCAATCAGCCCCAGCATTTT

j_gene: TRBJ2-2
abundance: NA
v_gene: TRBV4-3
d_gene: NA
CDR3aa: CASSLSRAGELFF
CDR3nt: TGCGCCAGCAGCTTAAGCCGAGCCGGGGAGCTGTTTTTT

j_gene: TRBJ1-1
abundance: NA
v_gene: TRBV5-8
d_gene: NA
CDR3aa: CASDTRNTEAFF
CDR3nt: TGTGCCAGCGACACCCGGAACACTGAAGCTTTCTTT

j_gene: TRBJ1-2
abundance: NA
v_gene: TRBV11-2
d_gene: NA
CDR3aa: CASSLALQQSYTF
CDR3nt: TGTGCCAGCAGCTTAGCCCTACAACAGAGCTACACCTTC

j_gene: TRBJ2-1
abundance: NA
v_gene: TRBV7-9
d_gene: NA
CDR3aa: CASSLRAEHNEQFF
CDR3nt: TGTGCCAGCAGCTTGAGGGCGGAACACAATGAGCAGTTCTTC

j_gene: TRBJ2-6
abundance: NA
v_gene: TRBV19
d_gene: NA
CDR3aa: CASSIAEGSGANVLTF
CDR3nt: TGTGCCAGTAGTATAGCAGAGGGCTCTGGGGCCAACGTCCTGACTTTC

j_gene: TRBJ1-1
abundance: NA
v_gene: TRBV7-3
d_gene: TRBD1
CDR3aa: CASSMGQGARNTEAFF
CDR3nt: TGTGCCAGCAGCATGGGACAGGGGGCAAGAAACACTGAAGCTTTCTTT

j_gene: TRBJ2-6
abundance: NA
v_gene: TRBV28
d_gene: TRBD2
CDR3aa: CASSLMILATGANVLTF
CDR3nt: TGTGCCAGCAGTTTAATGATACTAGCGACTGGGGCCAACGTCCTGACTTTC

j_gene: TRBJ2-3
abundance: once
v_gene: TRBV7-9
d_gene: TRBD1
CDR3aa: CASSSGTGGTDTQYF
CDR3nt: TGTGCCAGCAGTTCCGGGACAGGGGGTACAGATACGCAGTATTTT

j_gene: TRBJ1-2
abundance: NA
v_gene: TRBV2
d_gene: NA
CDR3aa: CASSENSVGAGYGYTF
CDR3nt: TGTGCCAGCAGTGAAAATAGTGTGGGCGCAGGGTATGGCTACACCTTC

j_gene: TRBJ2-2
abundance: NA
v_gene: TRBV7-8
d_gene: TRBD2
CDR3aa: CASSPLAGGGELFF
CDR3nt: TGTGCCAGCAGCCCACTAGCGGGAGGCGGGGAGCTGTTTTTT

j_gene: TRBJ2-3
abundance: NA
v_gene: TRBV30
d_gene: TRBD2
CDR3aa: CAWIRTSGISDTQYF
CDR3nt: TGTGCCTGGATCCGGACTAGCGGGATTTCAGATACGCAGTATTTT

j_gene: TRBJ1-2
abundance: NA
v_gene: TRBV3-1/TRBV3-2
d_gene: TRBD1
CDR3aa: CASSLTGTGGYGYTF
CDR3nt: TGTGCCAGCAGCCTTACCGGGACAGGGGGCTATGGCTACACCTTC

j_gene: TRBJ2-7
abundance: NA
v_gene: TRBV9
d_gene: TRBD1
CDR3aa: CASSVSGGGGEQYF
CDR3nt: TGTGCCAGCAGCGTATCAGGGGGCGGAGGCGAGCAGTACTTC

j_gene: TRBJ2-3
abundance: NA
v_gene: TRBV11-2
d_gene: NA
CDR3aa: CASSLDRVTDTQYF
CDR3nt: TGTGCCAGCAGCTTAGATCGGGTGACAGATACGCAGTATTTT

j_gene: TRBJ2-5
abundance: NA
v_gene: TRBV7-7
d_gene: NA
CDR3aa: CASSLAGAAQETQYF
CDR3nt: TGTGCCAGCAGCTTAGCTGGGGCAGCACAAGAGACCCAGTACTTC

j_gene: TRBJ2-7
abundance: NA
v_gene: TRBV5-6
d_gene: TRBD2
CDR3aa: CASSAGLAYAPSSYEQYF
CDR3nt: TGTGCCAGCAGCGCGGGACTAGCGTACGCCCCGAGCTCCTACGAGCAGTACTTC

j_gene: TRBJ2-7
abundance: once
v_gene: TRBV6-5
d_gene: TRBD2
CDR3aa: CASLAGHPPDYEQYF
CDR3nt: TGTGCCAGCTTAGCGGGCCACCCTCCGGATTACGAGCAGTACTTC

j_gene: TRBJ2-2
abundance: NA
v_gene: TRBV29-1
d_gene: NA
CDR3aa: CSVQNSGELFF
CDR3nt: TGCAGCGTTCAAAATTCCGGGGAGCTGTTTTTT

j_gene: TRBJ2-5
abundance: NA
v_gene: TRBV15
d_gene: NA
CDR3aa: CATSREGGAGVETQYF
CDR3nt: TGTGCCACCAGCAGAGAGGGAGGGGCAGGGGTGGAGACCCAGTACTTC

j_gene: TRBJ2-1
abundance: NA
v_gene: TRBV3-1/TRBV3-2
d_gene: NA
CDR3aa: CASSQAGAQYNEQFF
CDR3nt: TGTGCCAGCAGCCAGGCGGGTGCACAATACAATGAGCAGTTCTTC

j_gene: TRBJ1-1
abundance: NA
v_gene: TRBV30
d_gene: NA
CDR3aa: CAWSEGRGTEAFF
CDR3nt: TGTGCCTGGAGTGAGGGCAGGGGCACTGAAGCTTTCTTT

j_gene: TRBJ1-1
abundance: NA
v_gene: TRBV30
d_gene: NA
CDR3aa: CAWSEARTEAFF
CDR3nt: TGTGCCTGGAGTGAAGCCAGGACTGAAGCTTTCTTT

j_gene: TRBJ2-2
abundance: NA
v_gene: TRBV4-3
d_gene: TRBD2
CDR3aa: CASSPLAGGGELFF
CDR3nt: TGCGCCAGCAGCCCCCTGGCGGGGGGCGGGGAGCTGTTTTTT

j_gene: TRBJ1-1
abundance: NA
v_gene: TRBV6-5
d_gene: NA
CDR3aa: CASSSRRHLNTEAFF
CDR3nt: TGTGCCAGCAGTTCCCGGCGACACCTGAACACTGAAGCTTTCTTT

j_gene: TRBJ1-2
abundance: few
v_gene: TRBV12-5
d_gene: TRBD1
CDR3aa: CASGSAGTGFGYTF
CDR3nt: TGTGCTAGTGGTTCCGCCGGGACAGGGTTTGGCTACACCTTC

j_gene: TRBJ2-1
abundance: NA
v_gene: TRBV9
d_gene: NA
CDR3aa: CASSVGQAVGQFF
CDR3nt: TGTGCCAGCAGCGTAGGGCAGGCCGTCGGGCAGTTCTTC

j_gene: TRBJ2-7
abundance: NA
v_gene: TRBV12-3/TRBV12-4
d_gene: NA
CDR3aa: CASSLRGGYEQYF
CDR3nt: TGTGCCAGCAGTTTAAGGGGGGGCTACGAGCAGTACTTC

j_gene: TRBJ1-1
abundance: few
v_gene: TRBV9
d_gene: NA
CDR3aa: CASSVESWAGNTEAFF
CDR3nt: TGTGCCAGCAGCGTAGAATCTTGGGCAGGGAACACTGAAGCTTTCTTT

j_gene: TRBJ2-5
abundance: NA
v_gene: TRBV5-6
d_gene: NA
CDR3aa: CASSWDTQETQYF
CDR3nt: TGTGCCAGCAGCTGGGACACCCAAGAGACCCAGTACTTC

j_gene: TRBJ1-1
abundance: once
v_gene: TRBV28
d_gene: TRBD1
CDR3aa: CASSSILRGPYTEAFF
CDR3nt: TGTGCCAGCAGTTCAATCCTAAGGGGGCCGTACACTGAAGCTTTCTTT

j_gene: TRBJ1-2
abundance: NA
v_gene: TRBV6-4
d_gene: NA
CDR3aa: CASSDSNTYGYTF
CDR3nt: TGTGCCAGCAGTGACTCGAACACCTATGGCTACACCTTC

j_gene: TRBJ1-5
abundance: many
v_gene: TRBV19
d_gene: TRBD1
CDR3aa: CASIETGGGSQPQHF
CDR3nt: TGTGCCAGTATCGAAACAGGGGGAGGGAGTCAGCCCCAGCATTTT

j_gene: TRBJ2-7
abundance: NA
v_gene: TRBV29-1
d_gene: TRBD1
CDR3aa: CSVRTGGSEQYF
CDR3nt: TGCAGCGTGCGCACAGGGGGCTCCGAGCAGTACTTC

j_gene: TRBJ1-3
abundance: NA
v_gene: TRBV9
d_gene: NA
CDR3aa: CASSVRVTGNTIYF
CDR3nt: TGTGCCAGCAGCGTCCGGGTGACTGGAAACACCATATATTTT

j_gene: TRBJ2-1
abundance: NA
v_gene: TRBV11-2
d_gene: NA
CDR3aa: CASSLDPGYNEQFF
CDR3nt: TGTGCCAGCAGCTTAGATCCCGGGTACAATGAGCAGTTCTTC

j_gene: TRBJ2-7
abundance: NA
v_gene: TRBV25-1
d_gene: TRBD1
CDR3aa: CASSATGSSYEQYF
CDR3nt: TGTGCCAGCAGTGCGACAGGGAGCTCCTACGAGCAGTACTTC

j_gene: TRBJ2-7
abundance: NA
v_gene: TRBV5-1
d_gene: NA
CDR3aa: CASSLEPGLEQYF
CDR3nt: TGCGCCAGCAGCTTGGAACCGGGTTTAGAGCAGTACTTC

j_gene: TRBJ2-3
abundance: NA
v_gene: TRBV7-2
d_gene: TRBD2
CDR3aa: CASSPSGDTDTQYF
CDR3nt: TGTGCCAGCAGCCCAAGCGGGGACACAGATACGCAGTATTTT

j_gene: TRBJ1-2
abundance: once
v_gene: TRBV18
d_gene: TRBD1
CDR3aa: CASSPDRGNYGYTF
CDR3nt: TGTGCCAGCTCACCAGACAGGGGCAACTATGGCTACACCTTC